This T cell receptor beta chain came from a study of shared clonotypes between healthy human individuals. Turning to the study itself: Participating donors consisted of a couple of women and a few men aged 18 to 49. Overall study results and limits: Across four donors, naive CD4 shared 5% to 6%, naive CD8 3.5% to 4%, memory CD4 roughly 2.2%, memory CD8 0.35% to 0.5%. Compared with memory subsets, naive subsets generally had larger estimated richness.

This clone was seen only once. What it recognizes is unknown. The CDR3 covers 16 residues. The germline V gene has CDR1 MDHEN and CDR2 SYDVKM. V dropped 6 bases and J dropped 0; count of bases not matched to a gene: 7. Genomic DNA of every subset was divided equally among multiple immunoSEQ plates. Method: immunoSEQ multiplex PCR; TCRdb's copy keeps in-frame clones and lacks some. The sample has millions of clones, 85% to 95% seen once; the top ten hold roughly 0.36%. This chain connects TRBV28 to TRBJ2-2, with TRBD2 identical over 7 bases. The sample consisted of naive CD4+ T cells from PBMCs. Subset: CD45RA+ positively selected. This clonotype was sampled from a man in his late teens or twenties in good health. Some clones in this sample may be carry-over from other donors' samples. The CDR3 loop is CASSPQGGPNTGELFF. For the CDR3, the DNA is TGTGCCAGCAGCCCCCAGGGAGGGCCGAACACCGGGGAGCTGTTTTTT.